This T cell receptor beta chain came from a study of blood T cell repertoires in COVID-19. Study in general: There were acute and convalescent COVID-19 samples, and they came from the United States, Italy and Spain. Sources were T cells, B-cell-depleted T cells, or PBMCs; the material itself was cDNA or gDNA.

In the original workflow: By means of reference gene primer amplification, nucleated cell counts were estimated. Data came from immunoSEQ multiplex PCR; TCRdb stores just in-frame clones and leaves some out. For V, J and clone size, that table is used; D and trimming come from the DNA. The sample lists some 170,000 clones, 75% to 90% occurring once. Germline lookup yields CDR1 MNHEY and CDR2 SMNVEV (reference sequence). The CDR3 contains 14 residues. The germline V and J ends were trimmed by 3 bases and 2 bases, with 10 bases remaining between them. Participant age was roughly 18 to 95 years, and participants resided in 25 or so US areas. This clone was found once.

The V gene is TRBV27, the J gene TRBJ1-2; possible D gene TRBD1, 5 bases. The receptor comes from a middle-aged man who had recovered from COVID-19. Input material: PBMCs or T cells enriched from blood (not recorded which). The CDR3: CASSFSPGNYGYTF. In DNA, the CDR3 is TGTGCCAGCAGTTTTTCCCCAGGGAACTATGGCTACACCTTC.